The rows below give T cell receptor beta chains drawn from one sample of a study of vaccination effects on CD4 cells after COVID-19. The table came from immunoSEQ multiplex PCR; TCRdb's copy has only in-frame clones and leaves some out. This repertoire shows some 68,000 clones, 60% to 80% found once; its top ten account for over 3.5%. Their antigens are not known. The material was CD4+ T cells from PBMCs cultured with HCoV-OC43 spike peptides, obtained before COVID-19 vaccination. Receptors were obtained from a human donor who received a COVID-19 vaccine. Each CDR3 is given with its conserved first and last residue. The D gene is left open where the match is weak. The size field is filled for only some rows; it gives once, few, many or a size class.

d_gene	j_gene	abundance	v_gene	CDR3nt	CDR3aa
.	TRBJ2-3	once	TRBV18	TGTGCCAGCTCACCAATGGGGGGTCCGGGAGATACGCAGTATTTT	CASSPMGGPGDTQYF
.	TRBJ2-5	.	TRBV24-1	TGTGCCACCAGTGACTCGGAGAATAGGGAGACCCAGTACTTC	CATSDSENRETQYF
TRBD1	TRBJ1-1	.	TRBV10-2	TGCGCCAGCAAATCCGGGACAGGGGGGTCCGGGCGTCAAGCTTTCTTT	CASKSGTGGSGRQAFF
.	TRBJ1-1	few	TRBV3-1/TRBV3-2	TGTGCCAGCAGCCAAAACACTGAAGCTTTCTTT	CASSQNTEAFF
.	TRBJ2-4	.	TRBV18	TGTGCCAGCTCACCAGTCACCGGGACAAAGAAAAACATTCAGTACTTC	CASSPVTGTKKNIQYF
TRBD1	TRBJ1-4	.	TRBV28	TGTGCCAGCAGTTTATACGGGACAGGTGGTAATGAAAAACTGTTTTTT	CASSLYGTGGNEKLFF
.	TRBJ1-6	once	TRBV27	TGTGCCAGCAGTTTAGTCCGTCAGAGTCATTCACCCCTCCACTTT	CASSLVRQSHSPLHF
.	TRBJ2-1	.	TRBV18	TGTGCCAGCTCACGGGGCTTACAGGCTGAGCAGTTCTTC	CASSRGLQAEQFF
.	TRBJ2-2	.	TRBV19	TGTGCCAGTAGTAGGGGGGCCGGGGAGCTGTTTTTT	CASSRGAGELFF
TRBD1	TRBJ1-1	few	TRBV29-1	TGCAGCGTTGAAGAGGGACAGGGACGCAAGGCTTTCTTT	CSVEEGQGRKAFF
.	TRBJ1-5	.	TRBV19	TGTGCCAGTAGTATCCTCTGGGTCTGGGGCAATCAGCCCCAGCATTTT	CASSILWVWGNQPQHF
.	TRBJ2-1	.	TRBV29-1	TGCAGCGTTGCGCCTCCGAGCTCCTACAATGAGCAGTTCTTC	CSVAPPSSYNEQFF
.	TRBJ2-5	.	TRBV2	TGTGCCAGCAGCGCTATTCAGGGAGGCGAGACCCAGTACTTC	CASSAIQGGETQYF
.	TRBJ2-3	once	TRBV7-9	TGTGCCAGCAGCTTACCTATAGTAGTTGATACGCAGTATTTT	CASSLPIVVDTQYF
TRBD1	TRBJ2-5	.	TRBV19	TGTGCCAGTAGTAGCGACAGGGGTTTGGAGACCCAGTACTTC	CASSSDRGLETQYF
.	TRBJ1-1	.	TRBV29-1	TGCAGCGTTCAGCCGGACTTGAACACTGAAGCTTTCTTT	CSVQPDLNTEAFF
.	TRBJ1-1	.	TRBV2	TGTGCCAGCAGTGAAGAGGGGGGAAACACTGAAGCTTTCTTT	CASSEEGGNTEAFF
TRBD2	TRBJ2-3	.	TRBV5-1	TGCGCCAGCAGCTTTAAAGCAGCGGGGGTCACAGATACGCAGTATTTT	CASSFKAAGVTDTQYF
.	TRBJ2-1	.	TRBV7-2	TGTGCCATAGGGCTAGCCCCCAATGAGCAGTTCTTC	CAIGLAPNEQFF
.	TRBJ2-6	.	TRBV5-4	TGTGCCAGCACCCGAGAGGGCTCTGGGGCCAACGTCCTGACTTTC	CASTREGSGANVLTF
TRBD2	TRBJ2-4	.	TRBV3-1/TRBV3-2	TGTGCCAGCAGCCTAGCGGGGGTGGCCAAAAACATTCAGTACTTC	CASSLAGVAKNIQYF
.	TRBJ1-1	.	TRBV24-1	TGTGCCACCAGGGCCACAACAGGGTCCACTGAAGCTTTCTTT	CATRATTGSTEAFF
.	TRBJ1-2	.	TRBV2	TGTGCCAGCAGTAAGACTGCAGGTGGTGGCTACACCTTC	CASSKTAGGGYTF
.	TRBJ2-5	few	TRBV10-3	TGTGCCATCAGTGGACGATCGGAGGAGACCCAGTACTTC	CAISGRSEETQYF
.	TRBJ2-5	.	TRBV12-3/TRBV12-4	TGTGCCAGCATGCTAGTCGAGACCCAGTACTTC	CASMLVETQYF
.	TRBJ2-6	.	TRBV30	TGTGCCTGGAGTGTGGGCCTCTCTGGGGCCAACGTCCTGACTTTC	CAWSVGLSGANVLTF
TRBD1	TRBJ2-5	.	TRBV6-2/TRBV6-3	TGTGCCAGCAGTTACGGGATAAACAGGGGATCCCAAGAGACCCAGTACTTC	CASSYGINRGSQETQYF
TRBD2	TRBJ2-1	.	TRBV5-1	TGCGCCAGCAGCTTGACTAGCGCCAATGAGCAGTTCTTC	CASSLTSANEQFF
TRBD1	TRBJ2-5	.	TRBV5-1	TGCGCCAGCAGCCCCCTGACAGGGGTAGAAGAGACCCAGTACTTC	CASSPLTGVEETQYF
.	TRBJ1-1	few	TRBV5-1	TGCGCCAGCAGCTCGGGTCTGAACACTGAAGCTTTCTTT	CASSSGLNTEAFF
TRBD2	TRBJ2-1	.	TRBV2	TGTGCCAGCAGGGTAGGACTAGCGGTCTTCAATGAGCAGTTCTTC	CASRVGLAVFNEQFF
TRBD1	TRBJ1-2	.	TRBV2	TGTGCCAGCAGTGAAGGACAGGGTAAATATGGCTACACCTTC	CASSEGQGKYGYTF
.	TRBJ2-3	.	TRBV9	TGTGCCAGCAGCGTAGGGCGTAAGCTACTCCAGCTAAGCACAGATACGCAGTATTTT	CASSVGRKLLQLSTDTQYF
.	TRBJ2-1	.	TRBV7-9	TGTGCCAGCTCTCGGGTTGATGAGCAGTTCTTC	CASSRVDEQFF
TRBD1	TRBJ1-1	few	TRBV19	TGTGCCAGTGATCCGGGACAGCCCAACACTGAAGCTTTCTTT	CASDPGQPNTEAFF
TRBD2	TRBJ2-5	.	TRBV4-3	TGCGCCAGCAGCCTTAGCGGGGGGCCGGGGGAGACCCAGTACTTC	CASSLSGGPGETQYF
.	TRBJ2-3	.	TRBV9	TGTGCCAGCAGCGGGCGGGGTGAGGGACTTCTATTTACAGATACGCAGTATTTT	CASSGRGEGLLFTDTQYF
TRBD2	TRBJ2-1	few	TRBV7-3	TGTGCCAGCAGCCAGGGACTAGCGATTGGGGAGCAGTTCTTC	CASSQGLAIGEQFF
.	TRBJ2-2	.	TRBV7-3	TGTGCCAGCAGCATGTACGGAGATACGAACACCGGGGAGCTGTTTTTT	CASSMYGDTNTGELFF